The entry below gives a single TCR beta chain sequence along with its context. It lacks a known antigen. Relative to the germline gene, one junction end is altered; a read error may explain this. Its CDR3 holds 14 amino acids, cysteine through phenylalanine. Just the 42-base CDR3 DNA is kept, in frame starting at base 1. CDR1 and CDR2, per the germline V gene, are SGDLS and YYNGEE. Libraries were prepared through the immunoSEQ multiplex PCR assay. For the multiplex PCR, a mixture combining 60 forward primers for TCR Vbeta segments and 13 reverse primers for TCR Jbeta segments was used. The CDR3 region of rearranged TCR beta genes was amplified from genomic DNA by a multiplex PCR assay. The Illumina HiSeq System was used to sequence the amplified TCR beta libraries as 87-base-pair reads. The published analysis was carried out like this. A later analysis counted approximately 76 million unique TCR beta chains across the 550 to 700 repertoires, and 10 million to 12 million of these chains were shared by at least two donors. A nearest-neighbor algorithm error-corrected the raw reads and collapsed the reads into unique sequences, merging closely related sequences to remove PCR and sequencing errors. CDR3 sequences were aligned to IMGT reference sequences to assign V, D and J gene segments. For a sequence to be retained, a match of at least six nucleotides to both a V gene segment and a J gene segment was required. A rearrangement counted as productive if the CDR3 had no stop codons and remained in frame with V and J, and every other rearrangement counted as non-productive. CDR3 was defined according to IMGT convention as the region running from the second conserved V-encoded cysteine to the conserved J-encoded phenylalanine. In an earlier analysis of some 550 of the donors, sequences lacking an unambiguous match to a single V gene segment were excluded. In an earlier analysis of some 590 of the donors, a V segment was called functional when productive rearrangements were above 56.7%, and segregating when the standard deviation between donors exceeded 5%. A statistical classification framework was built for diagnosing cytomegalovirus status from the catalog of TCR beta chain sequences. A later analysis assigned V and J genes by comparing TCR nucleotide sequences with IMGT/GENE-DB human TR gene sequences. The TCRdist pipeline was used in a later analysis to assign CDR3 sequences and most-parsimonious VDJ recombination scenarios. In a later analysis, each TCR beta chain was defined by its CDR3 amino acid sequence together with its V-gene family, and reads without a unique V-gene family were excluded. To address suspected cross-contamination and a sequencing artifact, a later analysis removed around 590 highly shared, low-generation-probability nucleotide sequences. A later analysis calculated a clonal expansion index for each public chain from normalized within-repertoire ranks of inferred template counts. In a later analysis, generation probabilities were computed using a VDJ recombination model fitted to out-of-frame rearrangements, and the results were checked against IGoR. In a later analysis, hypergeometric tests were used to score TCR-TCR, TCR-HLA and TCR-CMV co-occurrence, with a repertoire-size bias correction applied to TCR pairs. In a later analysis, false discovery rates were estimated by permuting HLA or CMV assignments 20 times. In a later analysis, co-occurring TCRs were grouped with DBSCAN, and TCRdist sequence similarity was added when clustering was performed within HLA-allele-positive subsets. Repertoires with fewer than 30,000 or more than 120,000 public chains, plus five repertoires with anomalous nucleotide sharing, were excluded from co-occurrence clustering. This immuneACCESS table, as held by TCRdb, lists in-frame sequences with V and J called but not all clones. Of the missing ones, under half trace to an unresolved V gene in checked studies; the others have no known cause. The V and J calls and clone size were taken over from that table, and D and trimming were inferred from the DNA. This sample holds more than 85,000 clones; around four fifths were observed only once. The top ten clonotypes cover over 6.5% of the sample.

The record originates from a study of cytomegalovirus exposure and HLA in healthy donors (dated by TCRdb to 2017 to 2019). In the study overall: According to an earlier analysis of 450 to 650 of the donors, some 170 million T cells yielded over 100 million unique TCR beta sequences and 276 Gb of sequence data. Roughly 300 gigabases of sequencing data and approximately 92 million unique TCR sequences made up an early release that covered approximately 700 HLA-typed donors. The genetic ancestry cluster associated with self-reported Caucasian donors included around four fifths of the 398 genotyped donors. The study aimed to test whether signatures of past pathogen exposure could be identified by cataloging public T cell receptors. The study used immunosequencing to profile the T cell repertoires of more than 650 subjects and linked those repertoires to cytomegalovirus serostatus. Along with the approximately 700-subject first cohort, a separate validation cohort of around 120 different subjects was used. To predict cytomegalovirus infection status, the study combined high-throughput TCR immunosequencing, statistical association of individual TCRs with disease status, and machine learning. In a later analysis, previously published TCR beta repertoires from more than 500 donors were re-analyzed and high-resolution HLA genotyping was added so that TCR occurrence patterns could be studied. The later analysis used no new phenotypic data to find candidate immune exposures, relying instead on TCR beta sequences and their occurrence across donors. To decide whether each TCR beta V gene segment behaved as functional or pseudogenic, an earlier analysis of nearly 600 of the donors relied on high-throughput TCR beta sequencing. Donor age, sex, ethnicity and CMV serostatus were compiled alongside the repertoire data. Genome-wide SNP genotypes for about 65% of the roughly 670 donors were used in a later genetic analysis, which treated that subset as a discovery cohort. Every discovery cohort repertoire had been produced on one sequencing platform. HLA typing covered class I and class II loci at four-digit resolution. Typing coverage differed by locus: A, B, C, DRB1 and DQB1 were typed in about 620-640 donors, DQA1 in about 500, DPA1 in 600 to 610, and DPB1 in approximately 450. Roughly five DR-DQ haplotypes were treated as single units for association and clustering because of strong linkage in the cohort. Among about 400 genotyped donors of the cohort, an average of around 240,000 unique TCR beta nucleotide sequences was sequenced per donor, of which about 20% were non-productive.

Results and caveats for the whole study, not just this receptor: A later analysis found that TCR association rates varied across HLA loci, with DRB1 alleles showing the most associated TCRs and HLA-C alleles the fewest. A further reported finding was that TCR beta sequences accurately predicted the HLA-A and HLA-B alleles for most subjects in the first cohort. The classifier was reported to diagnose cytomegalovirus status with high specificity and sensitivity in both the original cohort and the validation cohort. In a later analysis, some 17,000 TCR beta sequences were associated with specific HLA alleles at a false discovery rate of 0.05. For the cohort, immune exposure information was limited to CMV serostatus. Presence/absence analyses assumed roughly uniform sequencing depth across donors, an assumption that may not hold. Some IMGT-functional V segments, including TRBV6-2 and TRBV6-3, could not be distinguished by the 87-base-pair reads and were therefore excluded. Approximately 18 rarely observed V segments, including chromosome 9 orphons, were excluded from the earlier analysis of just under 600 of the donors because counts were too low. Most CMV-associated TCR beta chains appeared to be HLA-restricted in a later analysis, and the HLA associations seemed to be driven largely by CMV exposure. An association between a missense DCLRE1C variant and V-gene and J-gene trimming of TCR beta chains was found in a later genetic analysis and replicated in an independent cohort. Assigning TCR associations to individual alleles was difficult when HLA alleles, especially DR and DQ, strongly co-occurred. In an earlier analysis of about 600 of the donors, most TCR beta V segments appeared in productive rearrangements about 90% or about 30% of the time, broadly matching IMGT annotations. The authors suggested that the approach could potentially be extended to other disease states and immunological phenotypes. Across donors, most TCR sequences were observed very rarely, whereas some public TCRs were present in many individuals. Correlated functional status among segregating V segments might reflect linkage disequilibrium, but an unknown experimental factor could not be ruled out. According to a later genetic analysis, donors in an Asian-associated ancestry cluster had fewer N-insertions in productive TCRs than the approximately 610-donor mean. A group of highly shared sequence variants was considered likely to be a technical artifact of the sequencing pipeline. In vitro tests confirmed that a few of the cytomegalovirus-associated TCR beta chains recognize cytomegalovirus antigens. Several of the top co-occurrence clusters appeared to be linked to parvovirus B19, influenza, CMV and Epstein-Barr virus, according to a later analysis. The study listed 164 TCR beta chains as associated with cytomegalovirus. Compared with equally common non-associated chains, HLA-associated TCR beta chains in a later analysis were more clonally expanded and had lower generation probabilities. Because HLA typing was missing for some donors at each locus, association tests included only the typed subset. Only TCR beta chains were sequenced in this cohort, and the absence of alpha or paired-chain data limited detectable features.

The cohort comprised hundreds of healthy bone marrow donors. At the time of sampling, every cohort member was nominally healthy, though immune exposures that went unrecorded were likely present. The donor tested CMV seropositive, placing the donor among the roughly 300 seropositive members of the cohort. A peripheral blood sample was provided by each donor, and peripheral blood mononuclear cells were used for TCR beta sequencing. The Qiagen DNeasy Blood Extraction Kit was used to extract genomic DNA from the blood cell samples. Input material: PBMCs. The clonotype originates from a middle-aged woman in good health and CMV-seropositive. The chain joins TRBV9 to TRBJ2-7; TRBD2 might be the D gene, on 6 matching bases. The DNA is TGTGCCAGCAGCCGGGGGTATACCTCCTACGGGCAGTACTTC. Its translation is CASSRGYTSYGQYF.